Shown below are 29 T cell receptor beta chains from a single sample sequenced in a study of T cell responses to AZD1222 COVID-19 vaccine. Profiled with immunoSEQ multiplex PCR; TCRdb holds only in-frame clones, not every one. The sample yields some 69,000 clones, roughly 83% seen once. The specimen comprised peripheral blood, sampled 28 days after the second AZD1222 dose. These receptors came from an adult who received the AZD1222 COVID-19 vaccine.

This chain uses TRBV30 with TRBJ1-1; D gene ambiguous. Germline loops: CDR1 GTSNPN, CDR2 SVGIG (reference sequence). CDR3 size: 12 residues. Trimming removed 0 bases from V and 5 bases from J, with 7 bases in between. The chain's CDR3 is CAWSVQWTEAFF. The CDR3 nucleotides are TGTGCCTGGAGTGTACAGTGGACTGAAGCTTTCTTT.

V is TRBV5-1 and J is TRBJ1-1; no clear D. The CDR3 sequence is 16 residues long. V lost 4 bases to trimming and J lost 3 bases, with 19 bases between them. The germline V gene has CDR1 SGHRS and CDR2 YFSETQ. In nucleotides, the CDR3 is TGCGCCAGCAGCCCCACTGTGGGGTGGTGGGACACTGAAGCTTTCTTT. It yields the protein CASSPTVGWWDTEAFF.

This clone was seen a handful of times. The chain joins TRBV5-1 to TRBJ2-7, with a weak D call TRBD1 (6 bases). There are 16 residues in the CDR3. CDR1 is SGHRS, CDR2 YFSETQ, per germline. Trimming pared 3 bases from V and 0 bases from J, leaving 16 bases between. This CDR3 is CASSWGPSALSYEQYF. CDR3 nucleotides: TGCGCCAGCAGCTGGGGGCCCAGCGCCCTCTCCTACGAGCAGTACTTC.

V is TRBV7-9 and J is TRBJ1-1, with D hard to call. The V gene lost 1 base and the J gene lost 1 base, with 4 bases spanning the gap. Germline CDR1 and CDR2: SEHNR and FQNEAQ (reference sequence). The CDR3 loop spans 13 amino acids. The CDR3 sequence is CASSLGTNTEAFF. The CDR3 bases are TGTGCCAGCAGCTTAGGGACGAACACTGAAGCTTTCTTT. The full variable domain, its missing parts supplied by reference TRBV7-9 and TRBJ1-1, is DTGVSQNPRHKITKRGQNVTFRCDPISEHNRLYWYRQTLGQGPEFLTYFQNEAQLEKSRLLSDRFSAERPKGSFSTLEIQRTEQGDSAMYLCASSLGTNTEAFFGQGTRLTVV.

For the CDR3, the DNA is TGCGCCAGCAGCCAAGCTGAGTCCGGGACAGGGTTTTACTATGGCTACACCTTC. Its translation: CASSQAESGTGFYYGYTF. The genes are TRBV4-1 and TRBJ1-2; 9 bases are shared with TRBD1. The CDR3 is 18 amino acids. The germline gives CDR1 MGHRA, CDR2 YSYEKL. V gave up 1 base and J gave up 3 bases; unmatched junction bases: 12.

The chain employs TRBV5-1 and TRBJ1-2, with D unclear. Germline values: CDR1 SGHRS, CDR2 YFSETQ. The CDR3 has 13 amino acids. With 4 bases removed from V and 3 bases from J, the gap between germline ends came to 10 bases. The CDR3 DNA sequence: TGCGCCAGCAGCACGGGTGTAGACTATGGCTACACCTTC. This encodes CASSTGVDYGYTF.

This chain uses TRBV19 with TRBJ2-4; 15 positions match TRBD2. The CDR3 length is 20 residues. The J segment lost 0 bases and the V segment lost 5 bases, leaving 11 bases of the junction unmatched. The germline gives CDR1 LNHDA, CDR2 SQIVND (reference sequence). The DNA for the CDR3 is TGTGCCAGTAGTCCCCTGGGACTAGCGGGGGGACATCTAGCCAAAAACATTCAGTACTTC. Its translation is CASSPLGLAGGHLAKNIQYF.

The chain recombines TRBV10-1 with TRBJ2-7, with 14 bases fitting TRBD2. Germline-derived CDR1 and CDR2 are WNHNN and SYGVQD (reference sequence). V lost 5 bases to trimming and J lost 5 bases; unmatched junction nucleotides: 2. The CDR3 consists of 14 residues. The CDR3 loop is CASSPGLAGDEQYF. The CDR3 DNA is TGCGCCAGCAGTCCGGGACTAGCGGGAGACGAGCAGTACTTC.

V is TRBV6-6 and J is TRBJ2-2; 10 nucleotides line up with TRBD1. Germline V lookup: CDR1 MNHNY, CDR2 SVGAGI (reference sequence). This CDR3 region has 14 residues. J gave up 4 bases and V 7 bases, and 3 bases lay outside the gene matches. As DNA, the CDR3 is TGTGCCAGCAACGACAGGGGGCTCACCGGGGAGCTGTTTTTT. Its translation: CASNDRGLTGELFF.

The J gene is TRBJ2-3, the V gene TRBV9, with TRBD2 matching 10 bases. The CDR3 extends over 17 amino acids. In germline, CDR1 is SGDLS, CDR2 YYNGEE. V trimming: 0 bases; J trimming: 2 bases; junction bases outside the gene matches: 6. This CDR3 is CASSVGGTSAITDTQYF. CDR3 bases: TGTGCCAGCAGCGTAGGTGGGACTAGCGCTATCACAGATACGCAGTATTTT.

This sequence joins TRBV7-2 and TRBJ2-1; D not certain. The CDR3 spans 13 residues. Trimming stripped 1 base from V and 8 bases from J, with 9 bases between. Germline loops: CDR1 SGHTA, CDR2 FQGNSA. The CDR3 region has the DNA TGTGCCAGCAGCTTAGAGATCCCGGATGAGCAGTTCTTC. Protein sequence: CASSLEIPDEQFF.

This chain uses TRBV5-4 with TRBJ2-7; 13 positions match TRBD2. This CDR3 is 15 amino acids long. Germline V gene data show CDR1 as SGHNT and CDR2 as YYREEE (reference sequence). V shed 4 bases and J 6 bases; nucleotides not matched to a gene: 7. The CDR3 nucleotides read TGTGCCAGCAGCCAAGGGACTAGCGGGATACTCGAGCAGTACTTC. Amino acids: CASSQGTSGILEQYF.

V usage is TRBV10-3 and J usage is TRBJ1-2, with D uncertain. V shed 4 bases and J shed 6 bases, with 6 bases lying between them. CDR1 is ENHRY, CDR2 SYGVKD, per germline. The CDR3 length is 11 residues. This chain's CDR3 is CAISVLDGYTF. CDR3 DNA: TGTGCCATCAGTGTTCTGGATGGCTACACCTTC.

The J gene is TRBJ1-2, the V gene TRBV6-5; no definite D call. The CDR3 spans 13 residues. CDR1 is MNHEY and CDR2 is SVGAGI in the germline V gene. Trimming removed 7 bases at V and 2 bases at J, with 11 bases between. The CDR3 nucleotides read TGTGCCAGCAAACTTGGAGGGAACTATGGCTACACCTTC. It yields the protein CASKLGGNYGYTF.

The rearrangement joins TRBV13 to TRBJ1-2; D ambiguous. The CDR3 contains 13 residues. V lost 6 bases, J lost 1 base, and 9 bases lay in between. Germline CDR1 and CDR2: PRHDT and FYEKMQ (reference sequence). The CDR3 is CASSRRNNYGYTF. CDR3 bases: TGTGCCAGCAGTCGACGGAATAACTATGGCTACACCTTC. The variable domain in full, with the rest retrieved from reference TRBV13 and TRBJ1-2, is AAGVIQSPRHLIKEKRETATLKCYPIPRHDTVYWYQQGPGQDPQFLISFYEKMQSDKGSIPDRFSAQQFSDYHSELNMSSLELGDSALYFCASSRRNNYGYTFGSGTRLTVV.

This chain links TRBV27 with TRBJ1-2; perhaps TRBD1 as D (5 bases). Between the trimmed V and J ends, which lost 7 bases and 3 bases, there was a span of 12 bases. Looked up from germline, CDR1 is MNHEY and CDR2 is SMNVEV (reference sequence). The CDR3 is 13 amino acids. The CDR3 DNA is TGTGCCAGCAAAAAGGGACGGGACTATGGCTACACCTTC. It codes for CASKKGRDYGYTF.

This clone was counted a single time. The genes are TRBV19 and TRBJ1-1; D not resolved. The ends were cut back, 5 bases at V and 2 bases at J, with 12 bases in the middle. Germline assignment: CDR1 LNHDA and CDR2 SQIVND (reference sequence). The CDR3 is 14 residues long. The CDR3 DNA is TGTGCCAGTAGTCCCCTGGGGAGCAACACTGAAGCTTTCTTT. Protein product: CASSPLGSNTEAFF.

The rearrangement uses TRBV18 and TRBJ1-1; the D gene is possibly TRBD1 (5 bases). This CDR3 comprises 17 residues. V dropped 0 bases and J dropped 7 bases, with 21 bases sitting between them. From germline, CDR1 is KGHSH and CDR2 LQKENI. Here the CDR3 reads CASSPPNGQGLLGEAFF. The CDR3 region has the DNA TGTGCCAGCTCACCACCGAATGGACAAGGGTTATTGGGTGAAGCTTTCTTT. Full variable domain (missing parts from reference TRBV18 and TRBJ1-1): NAGVMQNPRHLVRRRGQEARLRCSPMKGHSHVYWYRQLPEEGLKFMVYLQKENIIDESGMPKERFSAEFPKEGPSILRIQQVVRGDSAAYFCASSPPNGQGLLGEAFFGQGTRLTVV.

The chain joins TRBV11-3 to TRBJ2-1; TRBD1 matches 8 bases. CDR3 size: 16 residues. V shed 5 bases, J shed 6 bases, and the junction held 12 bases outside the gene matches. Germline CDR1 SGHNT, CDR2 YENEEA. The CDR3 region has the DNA TGTGCCAGCAGCCCTCTTTTGGACAGGGAAGGCAATGAGCAGTTCTTC. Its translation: CASSPLLDREGNEQFF.

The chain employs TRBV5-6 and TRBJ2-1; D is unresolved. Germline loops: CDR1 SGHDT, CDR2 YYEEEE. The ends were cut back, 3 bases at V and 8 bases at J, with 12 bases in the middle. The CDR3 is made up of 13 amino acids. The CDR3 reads CASSYSRTDEQFF. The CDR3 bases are TGTGCCAGCAGCTACTCTCGGACGGATGAGCAGTTCTTC.

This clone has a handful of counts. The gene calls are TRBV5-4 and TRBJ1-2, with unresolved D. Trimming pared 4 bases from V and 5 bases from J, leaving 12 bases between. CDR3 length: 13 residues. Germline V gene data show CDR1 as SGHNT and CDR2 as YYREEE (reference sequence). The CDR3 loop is CASSGEVLYGYTF. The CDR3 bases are TGTGCCAGCAGCGGGGAGGTCTTATATGGCTACACCTTC.

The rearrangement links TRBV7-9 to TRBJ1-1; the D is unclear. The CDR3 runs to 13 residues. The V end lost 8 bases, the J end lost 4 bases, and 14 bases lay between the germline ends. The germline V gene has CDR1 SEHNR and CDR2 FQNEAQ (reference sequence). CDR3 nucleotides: TGTGCCAGCTGTTTGCTCTCGGGCACTGAAGCTTTCTTT. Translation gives CASCLLSGTEAFF.

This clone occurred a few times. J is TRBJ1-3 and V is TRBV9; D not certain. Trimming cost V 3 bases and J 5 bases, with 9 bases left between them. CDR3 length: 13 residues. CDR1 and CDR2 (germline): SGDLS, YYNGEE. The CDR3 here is CASSAGNRNTIYF. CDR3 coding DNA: TGTGCCAGCAGCGCCGGAAACAGAAACACCATATATTTT.

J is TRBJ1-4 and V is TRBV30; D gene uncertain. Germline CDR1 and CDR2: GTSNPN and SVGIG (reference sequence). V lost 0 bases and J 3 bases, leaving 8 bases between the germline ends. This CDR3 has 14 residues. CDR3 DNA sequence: TGTGCCTGGAGTGTAGGGAGGTCTAATGAAAAACTGTTTTTT. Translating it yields CAWSVGRSNEKLFF.

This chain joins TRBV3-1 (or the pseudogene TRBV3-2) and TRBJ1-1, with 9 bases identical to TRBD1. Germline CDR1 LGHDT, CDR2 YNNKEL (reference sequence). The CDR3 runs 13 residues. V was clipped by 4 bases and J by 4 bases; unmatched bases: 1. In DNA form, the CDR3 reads TGTGCCAGCAGCCCGGGACAGGGCACTGAAGCTTTCTTT. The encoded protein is CASSPGQGTEAFF.

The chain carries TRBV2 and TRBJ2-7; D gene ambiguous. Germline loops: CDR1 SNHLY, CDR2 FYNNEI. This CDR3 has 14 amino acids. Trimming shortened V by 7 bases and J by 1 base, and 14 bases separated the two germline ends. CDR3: CASIRLGQSYEQYF. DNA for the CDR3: TGTGCCAGCATCCGCCTCGGGCAGTCCTACGAGCAGTACTTC. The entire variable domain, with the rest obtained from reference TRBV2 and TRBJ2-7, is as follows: EPEVTQTPSHQVTQMGQEVILRCVPISNHLYFYWYRQILGQKVEFLVSFYNNEISEKSEIFDDQFSVERPDGSNFTLKIRSTKLEDSAMYFCASIRLGQSYEQYFGPGTRLTVT.

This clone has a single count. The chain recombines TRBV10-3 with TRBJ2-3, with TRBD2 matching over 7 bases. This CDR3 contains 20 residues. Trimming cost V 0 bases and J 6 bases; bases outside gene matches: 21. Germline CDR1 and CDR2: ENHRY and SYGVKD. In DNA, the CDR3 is TGTGCCATCAGTGAGTCGAGCCCCACGAACCTAGGCGGGAGTAGGGATACGCAGTATTTT. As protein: CAISESSPTNLGGSRDTQYF.

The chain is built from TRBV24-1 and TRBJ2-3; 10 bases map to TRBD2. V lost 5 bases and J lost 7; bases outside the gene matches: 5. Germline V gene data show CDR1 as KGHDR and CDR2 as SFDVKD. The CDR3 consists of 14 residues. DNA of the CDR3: TGTGCCACCAGTGGGGCTAGCGGGAGCAATACGCAGTATTTT. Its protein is CATSGASGSNTQYF.

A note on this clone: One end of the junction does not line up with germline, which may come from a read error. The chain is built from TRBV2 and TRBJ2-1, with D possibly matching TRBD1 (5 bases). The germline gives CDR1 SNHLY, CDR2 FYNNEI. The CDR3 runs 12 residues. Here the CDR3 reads CASSEAGPRQVF. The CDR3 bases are TGTGCCAGCAGTGAAGCGGGGCCCCGCCAGGTCTTC.